The 2 T cell receptor beta chains listed next were all sequenced from one sample in a study of cytomegalovirus exposure and HLA in healthy donors (dated by TCRdb to about 2017). The method behind the library was the immunoSEQ multiplex PCR assay. For the multiplex PCR, a mixture combining 60 forward primers for TCR Vbeta segments and 13 reverse primers for TCR Jbeta segments was used. TCRdb's version of the immuneACCESS table is confined to in-frame rearrangements and falls short of the full clone set. An unresolved V gene accounts for under half of the shortfall where checked; the remainder is of unknown origin. In all, the sample holds around 160,000 clones, and approximately 78% of those were seen once. The ten most abundant clones make up 8.5% of the sample. The sequenced sample consisted of PBMCs. Every receptor here comes from a male donor in good health and CMV-seropositive.

This chain joins TRBV10-3 and TRBJ1-1; D might be TRBD1 (6 bases). The germline CDR1 and CDR2 sequences are ENHRY and SYGVKD. This CDR3 spans 17 amino acids. V shed 0 bases and J shed 2 bases, with 16 bases lying between them. The CDR3 loop reads CAISESPGGAKNTEAFF. As DNA, the CDR3 is TGTGCCATCAGTGAGTCCCCGGGGGGGGCTAAAAACACTGAAGCTTTCTTT.

This clone has just one count. CDR3: CASSSKTSGGSDTQYF. Written as DNA, the CDR3 is TGTGCCAGCAGCTCAAAGACTAGCGGGGGCTCAGATACGCAGTATTTT. The chain employs TRBV11-2 and TRBJ2-3; 12 bases map to TRBD2. The length of the CDR3 is 16 residues. Trimming removed 4 bases from V and 4 bases from J; junction bases left unmatched: 6. In germline, CDR1 is SGHAT, CDR2 FQNNGV.